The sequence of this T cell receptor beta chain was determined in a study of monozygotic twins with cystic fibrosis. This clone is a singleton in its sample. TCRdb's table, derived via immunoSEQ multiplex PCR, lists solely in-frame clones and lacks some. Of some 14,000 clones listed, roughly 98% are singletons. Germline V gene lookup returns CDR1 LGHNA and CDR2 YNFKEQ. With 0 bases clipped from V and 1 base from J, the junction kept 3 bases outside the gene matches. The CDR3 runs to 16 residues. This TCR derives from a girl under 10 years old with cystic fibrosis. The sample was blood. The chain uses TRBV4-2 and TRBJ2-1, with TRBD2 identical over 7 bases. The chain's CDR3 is CASSQDRGSSYNEQFF. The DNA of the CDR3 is TGTGCCAGCAGCCAAGATCGCGGGAGTTCCTACAATGAGCAGTTCTTC.